What follows are 31 T cell receptor beta chains derived from one specimen sequenced in a study of blood T cell repertoires in COVID-19. Produced via immunoSEQ multiplex PCR; TCRdb's table is partial and in-frame only. The sample consists of around 170,000 clones, 88% of them appearing once. Sequencing was carried out using peripheral blood. The source is a man aged 55 to 69 with acute or convalescent COVID-19.

The V gene is TRBV6-5, the J gene TRBJ1-2, with D hard to call. Trimming left V 6 bases short and J 2 bases short, with 10 bases between. The CDR3 spans 13 residues. Germline V CDR1 and CDR2: MNHEY, SVGAGI. CDR3 nucleotides: TGTGCCAGCAGCAGGACTCTAAACTATGGCTACACCTTC. This codes for CASSRTLNYGYTF.

The chain joins TRBV12-3 or TRBV12-4 to TRBJ2-1; possible D gene TRBD2, 5 bases. V lost 7 bases and J 9 bases, leaving 10 bases between the germline ends. The CDR3 sequence is 11 residues long. The CDR3 DNA reads as TGTGCCAGCATGATCGCGGGTGAGCAGTTCTTC. This translates into CASMIAGEQFF.

The V call is TRBV10-3, the J call TRBJ1-5; no firm D call. Trimming took off 2 bases at V and 5 bases at J, with 10 bases between the two ends. The germline CDR1 and CDR2 sequences are ENHRY and SYGVKD. The CDR3 is made up of 14 amino acids. The DNA for the CDR3 is TGTGCCATCAGTGAGGAACAAGTTGATCAGCCCCAGCATTTT. It translates to CAISEEQVDQPQHF.

The chain couples TRBV29-1 to TRBJ1-4; 9 bases agree with TRBD1. Germline-derived CDR1 and CDR2 are SQVTM and ANQGSEA. V shed 4 bases and J 2 bases; nucleotides not matched to a gene: 5. The CDR3 length is 15 residues. CDR3 in amino acids: CSVGRQGGTNEKLFF. The CDR3 DNA sequence: TGCAGCGTTGGACGACAGGGGGGTACTAATGAAAAACTGTTTTTT.

V is TRBV24-1 and J is TRBJ2-3, with 9 bases lining up with TRBD2. J was trimmed by 1 base and V by 5 bases; bases with no gene match: 0. This CDR3 is built from 14 residues. The germline CDR1 and CDR2 sequences are KGHDR and SFDVKD. The CDR3 here is CATSVAGGTDTQYF. In DNA, the CDR3 is TGTGCCACCAGTGTAGCGGGGGGCACAGATACGCAGTATTTT.

This clone has a single count. The rearrangement joins TRBV10-1 to TRBJ2-2; TRBD1 might be the D (6 bases). Trimming removed 4 bases from V and 3 bases from J, with 12 bases in between. Per germline, CDR1 WNHNN and CDR2 SYGVQD (reference sequence). The CDR3 consists of 15 residues. The CDR3 region has the DNA TGCGCCAGCAGTGGGGGGCAGGCGGACACCGGGGAGCTGTTTTTT. Translating gives CASSGGQADTGELFF.

The chain joins TRBV6-2 or TRBV6-3 to TRBJ1-2; D remains unclear. The V gene lost 4 bases and the J gene lost 4 bases, with 19 bases spanning the gap. The V gene's germline CDR1 is MNHEY and CDR2 SVGEGT. The CDR3 covers 16 residues. The CDR3 sequence is CASSSPRLGGSYGYTF. CDR3 nucleotide sequence: TGTGCCAGCAGTTCCCCTCGCCTCGGAGGGAGCTATGGCTACACCTTC.

The chain is built from TRBV6-5 and TRBJ1-2; the D gene is possibly TRBD1 (5 bases). Germline CDR1 MNHEY, CDR2 SVGAGI. V lost 0 bases to trimming and J lost 5 bases, with 10 bases between them. The CDR3 runs 14 residues. The CDR3 nucleotides read TGTGCCAGCAGTTACTCGACCAGGGCTTATGGCTACACCTTC. It translates to CASSYSTRAYGYTF.

Concerning this clone: This CDR3 is also generated by other DNA sequences in the sample. The chain joins TRBV6-5 to TRBJ1-6; the match to TRBD1 covers 7 bases. Germline CDR1 reads MNHEY; CDR2 reads SVGAGI. This CDR3 contains 14 residues. V lost 5 bases to trimming and J lost 7 bases; unmatched junction nucleotides: 5. CDR3 loop: CASSQTGVNSPLHF. The CDR3 DNA is TGTGCCAGCAGTCAAACAGGGGTCAATTCACCCCTCCACTTT.

This chain uses TRBV2 with TRBJ2-5; D is unclear. V lost 2 bases and J 1 base, leaving 5 bases between the germline ends. Germline values: CDR1 SNHLY, CDR2 FYNNEI. The CDR3 extends over 13 amino acids. CDR3: CASSESVQETQYF. The DNA of the CDR3 is TGTGCCAGCAGTGAATCAGTCCAAGAGACCCAGTACTTC.

This clone was counted once. The rearrangement links TRBV6-2 or TRBV6-3 to TRBJ2-7; perhaps TRBD1 as D (6 bases). The CDR3 contains 14 residues. Germline values: CDR1 MNHEY, CDR2 SVGEGT. V was cut by 6 bases and J by 4 bases, with 16 bases left in between. CDR3 sequence reads: CASSNRDTGYEQYF. Here the CDR3 DNA reads TGTGCCAGCAGCAACCGGGACACGGGTTACGAGCAGTACTTC.

The chain links TRBV7-2 to TRBJ2-7, with 8 nucleotides matching TRBD2. Trimming took 3 bases from V and 1 from J; bases not matched to a gene: 2. This CDR3 contains 14 residues. Germline CDR1 reads SGHTA; CDR2 reads FQGNSA. The CDR3 reads CASSFLAGSYEQYF. The CDR3 bases are TGTGCCAGCAGCTTCTTAGCGGGATCCTACGAGCAGTACTTC.

V usage is TRBV6-6 and J usage is TRBJ1-1; possible D gene TRBD1, 6 bases. The CDR3 is 17 amino acids. CDR1 and CDR2 from the germline V gene are MNHNY and SVGAGI (reference sequence). The ends were cut back, 5 bases at V and 1 base at J, with 20 bases in the middle. The CDR3 loop is CASSRGKGGVPNTEAFF. DNA for the CDR3: TGTGCCAGCAGTCGGGGAAAGGGGGGGGTCCCGAACACTGAAGCTTTCTTT.

The chain couples TRBV24-1 to TRBJ2-2; TRBD2 aligns across 7 bases. The J segment lost 4 bases and the V segment lost 3 bases, leaving 4 bases of the junction unmatched. The CDR3 spans 15 residues. Germline V CDR1 and CDR2: KGHDR, SFDVKD. CDR3: CATSDTGRPTGELFF. DNA for the CDR3: TGTGCCACCAGTGATACCGGGAGGCCCACCGGGGAGCTGTTTTTT.

This clone was seen more than once but under ten times. This rearrangement joins TRBV7-9 to TRBJ1-2, with D perhaps matching TRBD1 (5 bases). Trimming stripped 1 base from V and 2 bases from J, with 11 bases between. Germline assignment: CDR1 SEHNR and CDR2 FQNEAQ (reference sequence). The CDR3 spans 15 residues. As DNA, the CDR3 is TGTGCCAGCAGCTTAGAGGCAGGGAGGAACTATGGCTACACCTTC. As protein: CASSLEAGRNYGYTF.

The chain links TRBV4-1 to TRBJ1-1, with no clear D. V lost 4 bases and J lost 4, with 13 bases in between. The CDR3 totals 14 residues. The germline gives CDR1 MGHRA, CDR2 YSYEKL. The CDR3 DNA reads TGCGCCAGCAGCCCAGTCCGAGGCGGCACTGAAGCTTTCTTT. It translates to CASSPVRGGTEAFF.

The J gene is TRBJ2-7, the V gene TRBV19, with D possibly TRBD2 on 7 matching bases. CDR1 LNHDA and CDR2 SQIVND come from the germline V gene (reference sequence). The CDR3 extends over 16 amino acids. V shed 1 base and J shed 3 bases, with 16 bases lying between them. CDR3: CASSIGDRGGRYEQYV. The CDR3 coding sequence is TGTGCCAGTAGTATAGGAGATAGGGGGGGGCGCTACGAGCAGTACGTC.

The CDR3 loop is CATSDFDGDRGDGYTF. The CDR3 DNA sequence: TGTGCCACCAGTGATTTCGATGGGGACAGGGGGGACGGCTACACCTTC. This sequence joins TRBV24-1 and TRBJ1-2, with 11 bases matching TRBD1. Germline loops: CDR1 KGHDR, CDR2 SFDVKD. The CDR3 extends over 16 amino acids. Unmatched junction bases numbered 8, after V lost 1 base and J lost 8 bases.

The J gene is TRBJ2-1, the V gene TRBV11-2; 7 bases are a match to TRBD2. The CDR3 loop spans 15 amino acids. Germline CDR1 and CDR2: SGHAT and FQNNGV. The trim removed 5 bases at V and 6 bases at J, leaving 10 bases unmatched. CDR3 sequence: CASSMMGRAGNEQFF. In DNA, the CDR3 is TGTGCCAGCAGCATGATGGGGAGGGCGGGCAATGAGCAGTTCTTC.

This clone was found a few times. DNA of the CDR3: TGTGCCAGCATGTCGACAGGGCGGGGCACCGGGGAGCTGTTTTTT. It translates to CASMSTGRGTGELFF. The V call is TRBV6-4, the J call TRBJ2-2, with a weak D call TRBD1 (7 bases). V lost 7 bases, J lost 4 bases, and 16 bases lay in between. Germline V gene data show CDR1 as MRHNA and CDR2 as SNTAGT. The CDR3 loop spans 15 amino acids.

In DNA, the CDR3 is TGTGCCAGCTCACCGAATCAGGGTTACGAGCAGTACTTC. This gives the protein CASSPNQGYEQYF. The chain carries TRBV18 and TRBJ2-7, with D possibly TRBD1 on 5 matching bases. This CDR3 has 13 residues. Germline V gene sequence: CDR1 KGHSH, CDR2 LQKENI. Trimming cost V 3 bases and J 4 bases, with 10 bases left between them. Full variable domain (rest looked up from reference TRBV18 and TRBJ2-7): NAGVMQNPRHLVRRRGQEARLRCSPMKGHSHVYWYRQLPEEGLKFMVYLQKENIIDESGMPKERFSAEFPKEGPSILRIQQVVRGDSAAYFCASSPNQGYEQYFGPGTRLTVT.

This rearrangement joins TRBV6-1 to TRBJ1-3; 8 bases match TRBD1. J lost 4 bases, V lost 0 bases, and 8 bases had no gene match. This CDR3 comprises 17 residues. CDR1 is MNHNS and CDR2 is SASEGT in the germline V gene. The CDR3 region is CASSEAIGQGRGNTIYF. CDR3 sequence (DNA): TGTGCCAGCAGTGAAGCAATAGGACAGGGACGGGGAAACACCATATATTTT.

This chain links TRBV6-5 with TRBJ1-2; D remains unclear. The CDR3 loop spans 15 amino acids. CDR1 and CDR2 from the germline V gene are MNHEY and SVGAGI. Trimming removed 0 bases from V and 5 bases from J, with 13 bases in between. The DNA of the CDR3 is TGTGCCAGCAGTTACTCCGGCGGGAGTGAGTATGGCTACACCTTC. It codes for CASSYSGGSEYGYTF.

The V call is TRBV3-1 (or the pseudogene TRBV3-2), the J call TRBJ1-5; 8 bases agree with TRBD1. CDR1 is LGHDT, CDR2 YNNKEL, per germline (reference sequence). V trimming: 3 bases; J trimming: 6 bases; junction bases outside the gene matches: 4. The CDR3 has 14 residues. CDR3 residues: CASSQRQGSQPQHF. CDR3 DNA sequence: TGTGCCAGCAGCCAGCGACAGGGGTCTCAGCCCCAGCATTTT.

This clone was seen once. The chain has TRBV15 and TRBJ1-2; D perhaps matches TRBD1 (6 bases). This CDR3 contains 15 residues. Germline V gene data show CDR1 as LNHNV and CDR2 as YYDKDF (reference sequence). Trimming removed 0 bases from V and 7 bases from J, with 15 bases in between. The CDR3 here is CATSRDPTTGPGYTF. CDR3 in DNA: TGTGCCACCAGCAGAGACCCGACGACAGGTCCTGGCTACACCTTC.

The chain combines TRBV7-6 with TRBJ2-3, with D maybe TRBD2 (6 bases). The germline V gene encodes CDR1 SGHVS and CDR2 FNYEAQ. The length of the CDR3 is 15 residues. V lost 0 bases to trimming and J lost 1 base, with 8 bases between them. CDR3 residues: CASSLAPSGTDTQYF. The CDR3 coding sequence is TGTGCCAGCAGCTTAGCGCCTAGCGGCACAGATACGCAGTATTTT. Combining the CDR3 with reference TRBV7-6 and TRBJ2-3 gives the whole variable domain GAGVSQSPRYKVTKRGQDVALRCDPISGHVSLYWYRQALGQGPEFLTYFNYEAQQDKSGLPNDRFSAERPEGSISTLTIQRTEQRDSAMYRCASSLAPSGTDTQYFGPGTRLTVL.

The rearrangement joins TRBV18 to TRBJ1-5, with D unresolved. The CDR3 totals 14 residues. V lost 6 bases, J lost 2 bases, and 11 bases lay in between. In germline, CDR1 is KGHSH, CDR2 LQKENI. This CDR3 reads CASSLGRGNQPQHF. The CDR3 nucleotides read TGTGCCAGCTCCCTAGGGCGGGGCAATCAGCCCCAGCATTTT.

The chain combines TRBV3-1 (or the pseudogene TRBV3-2) with TRBJ1-4; D is unclear. Germline V gives CDR1 LGHDT, CDR2 YNNKEL (reference sequence). V was trimmed by 0 bases and J by 4 bases, leaving 27 bases between them. The CDR3 covers 21 residues. The CDR3 reads CASSQDRGRQTSRAVNEKLFF. The DNA for the CDR3 is TGTGCCAGCAGCCAAGATAGAGGGAGGCAAACCTCTAGGGCCGTTAATGAAAAACTGTTTTTT.

The J gene is TRBJ2-5, the V gene TRBV10-3; weak D call: TRBD2 (6 bases). V was shortened by 3 bases and J by 2 bases, with 10 bases between the two germline ends. The CDR3 extends over 14 amino acids. The germline gives CDR1 ENHRY, CDR2 SYGVKD. The CDR3 here is CAISDLAGQETQYF. The DNA of the CDR3 is TGTGCCATCAGTGATCTGGCGGGGCAAGAGACCCAGTACTTC.

CDR3 nucleotides: TGTGCCAGTAGTATAGATTCCCCCCTGAGCTCCTACAATGAGCAGTTCTTC. It is translated as CASSIDSPLSSYNEQFF. The chain uses TRBV19 and TRBJ2-1; no definite D call. In germline, CDR1 is LNHDA, CDR2 SQIVND (reference sequence). CDR3 length: 17 amino acids. The ends were cut back, 0 bases at V and 0 bases at J, with 12 bases in the middle.

This rearrangement joins TRBV5-1 to TRBJ2-4, with TRBD2 as a possible D gene (6 bases). Germline lookup yields CDR1 SGHRS and CDR2 YFSETQ. The CDR3 extends over 14 amino acids. Trimming cost V 4 bases and J 5 bases, with 13 bases left between them. For the CDR3, the DNA is TGCGCCAGCAGCAGGAGGGGAGCAGAAAACATTCAGTACTTC. This sequence encodes CASSRRGAENIQYF.